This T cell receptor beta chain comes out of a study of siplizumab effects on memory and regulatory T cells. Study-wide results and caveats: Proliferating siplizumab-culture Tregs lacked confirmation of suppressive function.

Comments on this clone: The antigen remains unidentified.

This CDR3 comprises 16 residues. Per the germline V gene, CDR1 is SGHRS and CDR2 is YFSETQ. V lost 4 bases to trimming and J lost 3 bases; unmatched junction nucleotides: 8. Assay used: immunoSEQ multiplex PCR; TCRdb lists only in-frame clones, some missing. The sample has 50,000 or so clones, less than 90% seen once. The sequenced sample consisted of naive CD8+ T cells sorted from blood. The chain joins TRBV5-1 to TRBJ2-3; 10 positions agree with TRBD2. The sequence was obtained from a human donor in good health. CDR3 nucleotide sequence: TGCGCCAGCAGCCCCGGGACTAGCGCGTGGACAGATACGCAGTATTTT. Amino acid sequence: CASSPGTSAWTDTQYF.